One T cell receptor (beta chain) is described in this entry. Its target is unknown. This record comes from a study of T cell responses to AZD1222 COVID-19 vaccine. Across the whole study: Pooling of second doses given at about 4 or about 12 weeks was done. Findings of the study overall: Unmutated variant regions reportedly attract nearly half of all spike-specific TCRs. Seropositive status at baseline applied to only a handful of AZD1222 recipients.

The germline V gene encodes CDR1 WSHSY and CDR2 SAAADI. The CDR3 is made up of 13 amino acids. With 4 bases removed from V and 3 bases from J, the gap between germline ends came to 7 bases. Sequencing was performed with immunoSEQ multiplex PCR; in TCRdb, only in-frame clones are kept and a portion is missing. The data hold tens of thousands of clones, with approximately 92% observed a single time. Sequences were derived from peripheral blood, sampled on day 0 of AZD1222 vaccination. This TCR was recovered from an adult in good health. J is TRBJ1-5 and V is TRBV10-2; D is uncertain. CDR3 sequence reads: CASSVNTNQPQHF. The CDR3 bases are TGCGCCAGCAGTGTTAACACCAATCAGCCCCAGCATTTT.